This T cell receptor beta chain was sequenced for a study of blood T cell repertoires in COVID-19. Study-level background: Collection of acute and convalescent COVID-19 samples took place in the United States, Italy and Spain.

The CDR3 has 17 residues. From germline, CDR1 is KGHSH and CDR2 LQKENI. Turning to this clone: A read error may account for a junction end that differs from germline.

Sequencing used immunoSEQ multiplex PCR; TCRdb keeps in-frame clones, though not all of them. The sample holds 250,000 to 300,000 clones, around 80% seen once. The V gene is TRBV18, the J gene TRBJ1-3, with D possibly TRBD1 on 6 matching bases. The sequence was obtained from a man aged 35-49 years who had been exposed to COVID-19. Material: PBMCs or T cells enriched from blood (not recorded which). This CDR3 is CASSPRDKALSGNTIYF. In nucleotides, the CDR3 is TGTGCCAGCTCGCCACGGGACAAGGCCCTCTCTGGAAACACCATATATTTT.